The clone carrying this T cell receptor (beta chain) was counted a few times. Its antigen is still unknown. This CDR3 is 13 amino acids long. Between the trimmed V and J ends, which lost 5 bases and 6 bases, there was a span of 14 bases. Germline-derived CDR1 and CDR2 are MDHEN and SYDVKM. This sample was taken from a study of T-cell reconstitution after alpha-beta-depleted transplantation in children. Study-level findings and limits: There were reportedly several hundred expanded graft clones from which alpha-beta T cells came about two months after transplant. Some patients showed high day-60 TCRbeta diversity, which derived from surviving recipient T cells and thymic progenitors. By one year post-transplant, T-cell counts and diversity largely arose from T cells that were newly produced.

Library preparation (for TCRbeta) was performed with unique molecular identifiers. Via MiXCR, TCRdb re-called the PCR reads, giving one row per CDR3 protein. The table has hundreds of thousands of distinct CDR3 sequences, approximately 14% seen once. The sequencing used PBMCs, collected before TCRalphabeta/CD19-depleted stem cell transplant. The V and J genes are TRBV28 and TRBJ2-7, with D perhaps given as TRBD1 or TRBD2 (5 bases each). The origin of this receptor is a girl aged 2 to 9 with congenital amegakaryocytic thrombocytopenia, due to receive a stem cell transplant. CDR3 residues: CASSEVLGGEQYF. The CDR3 region has the DNA TGTGCCAGCAGTGAGGTGCTTGGGGGCGAGCAGTACTTC.